Only a few counts were recorded for the clone carrying this T cell receptor (beta chain). Germline assignment: CDR1 MNHEY and CDR2 SVGAGI. Trimming removed 7 bases from V and 7 bases from J; junction bases left unmatched: 7. CDR3 length: 13 residues. The sample belongs to a study of blood T cell repertoires in COVID-19. Participants spanned ages about 18 to 95 years and resided in 20 to 30 US areas. Under the authors' procedure: The assay estimated nucleated cells by amplifying reference gene primers. Repertoires were generated with immunoSEQ multiplex PCR, while TCRdb's copy carries only in-frame clones and drops some. That table supplies the V and J calls and clone size; D and trimming were determined from the DNA. Of 200,000 or so clones in the sample, around 82% were seen once.

The V gene is TRBV6-5, the J gene TRBJ2-1; 7 bases align to TRBD2. This receptor was taken from a woman aged 40-49 years with acute COVID-19. The sequencing sample was made of PBMCs or T cells enriched from blood (not recorded which). The CDR3 DNA follows: TGTGCCAGCACTTTTTGGGGGGGGAATGAGCAGTTCTTC. It specifies CASTFWGGNEQFF.